Shown below are 4 T cell receptor beta chains from a single sample sequenced in a study of molecular identifiers for immune sequencing clone quantification. TCRdb reprocessed the PCR reads via MiXCR and lists one record per CDR3 protein. The sample holds some 100,000 distinct CDR3 sequences, roughly a third seen once. The specimen was naive CD8+ T cells from blood, with Jurkat cell RNA spiked in. Sample subset: FACS-sorted CD8+CD4-CCR7+CD45RA+ naive T cells. Receptors were obtained from a human donor in good health. Some libraries in this study had Jurkat cell RNA spiked in.

CDR3 loop: CASSLDHGGRTFTGELFF. CDR3 DNA sequence: TGTGCCAGCAGCTTAGATCACGGTGGGAGGACCTTCACCGGGGAGCTGTTTTTT. V usage is TRBV7-9 and J usage is TRBJ2-2; the D gene is possibly TRBD2 (6 bases). The CDR3 is 18 residues long. Germline V gene lookup returns CDR1 SEHNR and CDR2 FQNEAQ (reference sequence). V lost 1 base and J lost 4, with 19 bases in between.

In regard to this clonotype: A much larger clonotype is one base distant, so this may be a read error. The chain links TRBV4-1 to TRBJ2-1, with a weak D call TRBD2 (5 bases). Judging by the DNA end, TRBJ2-7 fits better; the J call may be wrong. Germline lookup yields CDR1 MGHRA and CDR2 YSYEKL. The CDR3 spans 12 residues. The DNA for the CDR3 is TGCGCCAGCAGCCCGGACCGGGATGAGCAGTACTTC. It encodes CASSPDRDEQYF.

Comments on this clonotype: This may stem from a read error, because a much larger clone lies one nucleotide away. The chain combines TRBV12-3 or TRBV12-4 with TRBJ2-3, with D maybe TRBD1 (5 bases). This CDR3 is 16 amino acids long. The CDR3 sequence: CASSTNPQSMTDMQYF. As DNA, the CDR3 is TGTGCCAGCAGCACGAACCCCCAGAGTATGACAGATATGCAGTATTTT.

This clonotype was detected ten times or more. The V gene is TRBV14, the J gene TRBJ1-5, with D unresolved. Trimming took off 1 base at V and 7 bases at J, with 11 bases between the two ends. Germline CDR1 is SGHDN and CDR2 is FVKESK. The CDR3 length is 14 residues. The CDR3 loop reads CASSQVGPGQPQHF. Here the CDR3 DNA reads TGTGCCAGCAGCCAAGTTGGGCCTGGCCAGCCCCAGCATTTT.